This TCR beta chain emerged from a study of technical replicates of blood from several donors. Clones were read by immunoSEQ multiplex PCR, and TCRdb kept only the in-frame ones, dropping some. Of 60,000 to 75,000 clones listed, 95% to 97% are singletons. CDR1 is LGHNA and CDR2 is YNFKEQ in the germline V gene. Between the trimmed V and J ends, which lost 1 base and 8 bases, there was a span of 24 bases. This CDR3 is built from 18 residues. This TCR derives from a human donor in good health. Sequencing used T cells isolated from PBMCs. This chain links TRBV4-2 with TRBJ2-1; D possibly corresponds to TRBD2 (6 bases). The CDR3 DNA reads TGTGCCAGCAGCCAAGTTTCAACCCTGAACGGGAGATCATATGAGCAGTTCTTC. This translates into CASSQVSTLNGRSYEQFF.